What follows are 24 T cell receptor beta chains derived from one specimen sequenced in a study of T cells in Graves' hyperthyroidism and ophthalmopathy. RNA transcripts served as the template for amplifying TCR beta CDR3 regions. Initially, a first-round RT-PCR of the TCR CDR3 employed the HTBI primer set. TCRdb reanalysed the multiplex PCR reads using MiXCR and keeps one entry per CDR3 protein. This table has 350,000 or so distinct CDR3 sequences, 15% to 20% appearing once. Sequences were obtained from blood. Source of these receptors: a woman in her thirties or forties with Graves' ophthalmopathy.

This clonotype has a count of ten or more. V is TRBV29-1 and J is TRBJ2-3; D is perhaps TRBD1 (6 bases). The V gene's germline CDR1 is SQVTM and CDR2 ANQGSEA. This CDR3 is 11 amino acids long. Trimming shortened V by 2 bases and J by 10 bases, and 10 bases separated the two germline ends. In DNA form, the CDR3 reads TGCAGCGTTGAAATGGGGACATCGCAGTATTTT. The encoded protein is CSVEMGTSQYF.

This clonotype was seen repeatedly, ten times or more. The V and J genes are TRBV2 and TRBJ2-7; 7 bases are a match to TRBD1. The CDR3 runs to 13 residues. Per the germline V gene, CDR1 is SNHLY and CDR2 is FYNNEI. Trimming took 7 bases from V and 7 from J; bases not matched to a gene: 10. The CDR3 reads CASTRQGVYEQYF. The CDR3 DNA reads as TGTGCCAGCACTAGACAGGGAGTTTATGAGCAGTACTTC. Variable domain in full (rest from reference TRBV2 and TRBJ2-7): EPEVTQTPSHQVTQMGQEVILRCVPISNHLYFYWYRQILGQKVEFLVSFYNNEISEKSEIFDDQFSVERPDGSNFTLKIRSTKLEDSAMYFCASTRQGVYEQYFGPGTRLTVT.

This clonotype was detected ten times or more. The chain has TRBV4-1 and TRBJ1-2, with 7 bases aligning to TRBD1. V dropped 0 bases and J dropped 4; count of bases not matched to a gene: 5. The CDR3 loop spans 15 amino acids. CDR1 is MGHRA, CDR2 YSYEKL, per germline. CDR3 in amino acids: CASSQDAGTVYGYTF. DNA for the CDR3: TGCGCCAGCAGCCAAGATGCAGGGACAGTCTATGGCTACACCTTC.

Many counts were recorded for this clonotype. The gene calls are TRBV6-1 and TRBJ2-5, with a weak D call TRBD2 (6 bases). V lost 6 bases to trimming and J lost 5 bases, with 13 bases between them. The germline CDR1 and CDR2 sequences are MNHNS and SASEGT. The CDR3 has 13 amino acids. The CDR3 here is CASRPGGWETQYF. The CDR3 DNA reads as TGTGCCAGCAGGCCCGGGGGTTGGGAGACCCAGTACTTC.

The sample holds many counts of this clonotype. This chain links TRBV7-9 with TRBJ1-5, with D maybe TRBD1 (6 bases). V shed 6 bases and J shed 7 bases, with 13 bases lying between them. From germline, CDR1 is SEHNR and CDR2 FQNEAQ (reference sequence). The CDR3 is 13 residues long. CDR3 residues: CASSREGVQPQHF. For the CDR3, the DNA is TGTGCCAGCAGTCGGGAGGGGGTGCAGCCCCAGCATTTT.

This clonotype was observed at least ten times. The V gene is TRBV12-3 or TRBV12-4, the J gene TRBJ1-3; D gene unclear. V was cut by 4 bases and J by 0 bases, with 19 bases left in between. The CDR3 consists of 18 residues. The CDR3 nucleotides are TGTGCCAGCAGTTACCCCAGTTCCGACACTCTCTCTGGAAACACCATATATTTT. Translating gives CASSYPSSDTLSGNTIYF.

The chain is built from TRBV6-2 or TRBV6-3 and TRBJ2-4; TRBD2 agrees at 9 bases. Trimming cost V 5 bases and J 3 bases; bases outside gene matches: 14. This CDR3 has 18 residues. The germline V gene encodes CDR1 MNHEY and CDR2 SVGEGT. The CDR3 here is CASSLASGNLANKNIQYF. Here the CDR3 DNA reads TGTGCCAGCAGTCTGGCTAGCGGGAATCTCGCCAACAAAAACATTCAGTACTTC.

This clonotype was recorded at least ten times. The J gene is TRBJ2-5, the V gene TRBV28; a weak D match, TRBD2 (7 bases). The CDR3 loop spans 16 amino acids. V lost 8 bases and J lost 4, with 23 bases in between. Germline CDR1 is MDHEN and CDR2 is SYDVKM. CDR3 coding DNA: TGTGCCAGCGTTCCCTTGGGGGGGCTAAACTTAGAGACCCAGTACTTC. Translation: CASVPLGGLNLETQYF. The variable domain in full, with the rest retrieved from reference TRBV28 and TRBJ2-5, is DVKVTQSSRYLVKRTGEKVFLECVQDMDHENMFWYRQDPGLGLRLIYFSYDVKMKEKGDIPEGYSVSREKKERFSLILESASTNQTSMYLCASVPLGGLNLETQYFGPGTRLLVL.

The chain employs TRBV20-1 and TRBJ2-7; 8 nucleotides line up with TRBD1. Trimming removed 7 bases from V and 6 bases from J; junction bases left unmatched: 14. Germline V gene lookup returns CDR1 DFQATT and CDR2 SNEGSKA (reference sequence). The CDR3 has 14 residues. CDR3 sequence (DNA): TGCAGTGGTCAGATACCGGGACAGGATGGCGAGCAGTACTTC. Residues: CSGQIPGQDGEQYF.

This clonotype was recorded at least ten times. This chain uses TRBV7-2 with TRBJ1-2, with D possibly TRBD1 on 5 matching bases. Trimming removed 2 bases at V and 6 bases at J, with 13 bases between. CDR1 and CDR2 from the germline V gene are SGHTA and FQGNSA. The CDR3 is 14 amino acids. CDR3 nucleotides: TGTGCCAGCAGCTTACGCATTGACAGTCATGGCTACACCTTC. Amino acids: CASSLRIDSHGYTF.

This clonotype was seen at least ten times. The rearrangement links TRBV11-1 to TRBJ2-5, with 8 positions matching TRBD1. The germline gives CDR1 SGHAT, CDR2 FQDESV (reference sequence). Losses at the gene ends were 5 bases for V and 6 bases for J; bases not matched to a gene: 20. The CDR3 contains 18 residues. The chain's CDR3 is CASSPGVEGRGLRKTQYF. CDR3 nucleotides: TGTGCCAGCAGCCCGGGGGTCGAGGGCAGGGGGCTGAGAAAGACCCAGTACTTC.

This clonotype was picked up many times. J is TRBJ1-2 and V is TRBV27, with D possibly TRBD1 on 6 matching bases. V gave up 4 bases and J gave up 2 bases, with 8 bases separating them. This CDR3 spans 13 amino acids. The germline gives CDR1 MNHEY, CDR2 SMNVEV (reference sequence). The CDR3 sequence is CASSWRGNYGYTF. CDR3 bases: TGTGCCAGCAGTTGGAGGGGGAACTATGGCTACACCTTC.

This clonotype was observed at least ten times. Here the CDR3 DNA reads TGTGCCAGCAGTTTCGTCACAGGGGTTGCTGAAGCTTTCTTT. Its translation: CASSFVTGVAEAFF. V and J are TRBV28 and TRBJ1-1; 7 nucleotides align to TRBD1. The V segment lost 3 bases and the J segment 6 bases; nucleotides outside the gene matches: 7. The CDR3 consists of 14 residues. The germline V gene has CDR1 MDHEN and CDR2 SYDVKM.

This clonotype was counted at least ten times. The V and J genes are TRBV19 and TRBJ2-2; 8 bases fit TRBD1. The germline V gene encodes CDR1 LNHDA and CDR2 SQIVND (reference sequence). The CDR3 contains 15 residues. With 3 bases clipped from V and 6 bases from J, the junction kept 6 bases outside the gene matches. CDR3 nucleotide sequence: TGTGCCAGTAGTATTGGGGACAGGTACGCCGGGGAGCTGTTTTTT. It encodes CASSIGDRYAGELFF.

Many counts were recorded for this clonotype. The chain recombines TRBV6-1 with TRBJ2-5, with 8 bases identical to TRBD1. The CDR3 extends over 16 amino acids. Germline trimming cut 6 bases from V and 2 bases from J; bases unmatched to any gene: 11. Germline V lookup: CDR1 MNHNS, CDR2 SASEGT. The CDR3 sequence: CASSRQGRGSQETQYF. As DNA, the CDR3 is TGTGCCAGCAGCAGACAGGGGAGAGGTTCACAAGAGACCCAGTACTTC.

Concerning this clonotype: This sequence may be a read error, since a much larger clone differs from it by one base. The V and J genes are TRBV5-6 and TRBJ2-5, with D unresolved. CDR3 length: 13 amino acids. Germline lookup yields CDR1 SGHDT and CDR2 YYEEEE. V gave up 0 bases and J gave up 2 bases, with 5 bases separating them. Here the CDR3 DNA reads TGTGCCAGCAGCTTGGGGGAACAAGAGACCCAGTACTTC. This codes for CASSLGEQETQYF.

This chain joins TRBV27 and TRBJ1-1, with a weak D call TRBD1 (6 bases). CDR1 MNHEY and CDR2 SMNVEV come from the germline V gene (reference sequence). This CDR3 has 14 amino acids. Trimming took 5 bases from V and 5 from J, leaving 15 bases between them. The CDR3 sequence: CASSRETGRTEAFF. The CDR3 DNA sequence: TGTGCCAGCAGTCGCGAAACAGGGAGGACTGAAGCTTTCTTT.

This clonotype was seen repeatedly, ten times or more. V usage is TRBV27 and J usage is TRBJ1-5; D is unresolved. This CDR3 has 13 amino acids. Germline lookup yields CDR1 MNHEY and CDR2 SMNVEV (reference sequence). Deletions cut 5 bases from V and 5 bases from J, with 10 bases between. This chain's CDR3 is CASSTTEDQPQHF. The CDR3 DNA reads TGTGCCAGCAGTACTACTGAGGATCAGCCCCAGCATTTT.

This clonotype was seen at least ten times. The chain joins TRBV28 to TRBJ2-5; D is possibly TRBD2 (5 bases). V gave up 1 base and J gave up 3 bases, with 9 bases separating them. CDR1 and CDR2 from the germline V gene are MDHEN and SYDVKM. This CDR3 spans 14 amino acids. The CDR3 DNA reads TGTGCCAGCAGTTTATATTCGGGAAAAGAGACCCAGTACTTC. It is translated as CASSLYSGKETQYF.

This sequence joins TRBV4-3 and TRBJ2-2, with D perhaps TRBD2 (6 bases). Germline V gene data show CDR1 as LGHNA and CDR2 as YSLEER. The CDR3 contains 15 residues. With 0 bases removed from V and 6 bases from J, the gap between germline ends came to 11 bases. CDR3 loop: CASSQDRLVPGELFF. CDR3 nucleotides: TGCGCCAGCAGCCAAGACAGACTAGTTCCCGGGGAGCTGTTTTTT.

This clonotype was recorded at least ten times. The rearrangement uses TRBV2 and TRBJ2-3, with D possibly matching TRBD2 (5 bases). The V and J ends lost 6 bases and 0 bases respectively, with 22 bases between them. The CDR3 sequence is 18 residues long. CDR1 and CDR2 from the germline V gene are SNHLY and FYNNEI. CDR3 nucleotides: TGTGCCAGCAGCGGAAGGGTGGTGGGAGCGCTAAGCACAGATACGCAGTATTTT. Its protein is CASSGRVVGALSTDTQYF.

In this sample, this clonotype turned up a few times. V and J are TRBV30 and TRBJ1-1; D may be TRBD1 (6 bases). V lost 0 bases and J lost 5, with 13 bases in between. Germline V CDR1 and CDR2: GTSNPN, SVGIG (reference sequence). CDR3 length: 14 amino acids. The chain's CDR3 is CAWSVIAGETEAFF. The CDR3 DNA is TGTGCCTGGAGTGTAATAGCAGGGGAGACTGAAGCTTTCTTT.

The table lists this clonotype with a few counts. The rearrangement uses TRBV12-5 and TRBJ2-2, with 10 bases matching TRBD1. CDR3 length equals 14 residues. V lost 6 bases to trimming and J lost 8 bases; unmatched junction nucleotides: 6. Germline V CDR1 and CDR2: LGHNT, FRNRAP. CDR3 DNA: TGTGCTAGTGGCCGGGGACAGGGGTCAGGGGAGCTGTTTTTT. Amino acids: CASGRGQGSGELFF.

The genes are TRBV28 and TRBJ2-7; weak D call: TRBD2 (6 bases). Between the trimmed V and J ends, which lost 6 bases and 4 bases, there was a span of 13 bases. Germline CDR1 reads MDHEN; CDR2 reads SYDVKM. This CDR3 is 13 amino acids long. The chain's CDR3 is CASRSGTHYEQYF. CDR3 in DNA: TGTGCCAGCAGAAGTGGGACTCATTACGAGCAGTACTTC.